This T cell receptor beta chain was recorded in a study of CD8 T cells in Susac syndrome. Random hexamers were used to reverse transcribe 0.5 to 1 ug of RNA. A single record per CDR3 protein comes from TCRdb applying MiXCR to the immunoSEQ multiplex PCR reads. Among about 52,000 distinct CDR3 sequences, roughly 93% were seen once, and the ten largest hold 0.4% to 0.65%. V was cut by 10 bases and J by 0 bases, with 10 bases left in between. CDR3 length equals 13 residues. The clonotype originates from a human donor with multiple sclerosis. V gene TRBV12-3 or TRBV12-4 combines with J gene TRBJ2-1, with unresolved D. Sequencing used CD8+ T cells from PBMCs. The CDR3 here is CANTIFSYNEQFF. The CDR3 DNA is TGTGCCAACACAATCTTCTCCTACAATGAGCAGTTCTTC.